This T cell receptor (beta chain) was identified in a study of T-cell memory formation after mild COVID-19. General study results and limits: A second wave expanding day 15 to 37 was CD4+-biased; contracting clones were balanced. Memory sampled before infection contained some responding clones, suggesting cross-reactive memory joined.

Germline V gene lookup returns CDR1 SNHLY and CDR2 FYNNEI. Between the trimmed V and J ends, which lost 8 bases and 3 bases, there was a span of 11 bases. The CDR3 is 13 residues long. A note on this clonotype: What it recognizes is unknown.

5'RACE, which relied on constant-segment primers, yielded TCR alpha and TCR beta cDNA libraries carrying sample barcodes and UMIs. Each CDR3 protein is one row after TCRdb ran MiXCR on the 5' RACE reads. The profile shows about 140,000 distinct CDR3 sequences, 11% to 15% of them singletons. This chain links TRBV2 with TRBJ1-3, with TRBD1 as a possible D gene (5 bases). The specimen was PBMCs or a T cell subset sorted from them (not recorded which). This receptor was obtained from an adult woman who had mild COVID-19 (a few samples of this study predate the infection). Cell type and time point are not known. The CDR3 coding sequence is TGTGCCAGCGGAGGCAGGGATGGAAACACCATATATTTT. Its protein is CASGGRDGNTIYF.